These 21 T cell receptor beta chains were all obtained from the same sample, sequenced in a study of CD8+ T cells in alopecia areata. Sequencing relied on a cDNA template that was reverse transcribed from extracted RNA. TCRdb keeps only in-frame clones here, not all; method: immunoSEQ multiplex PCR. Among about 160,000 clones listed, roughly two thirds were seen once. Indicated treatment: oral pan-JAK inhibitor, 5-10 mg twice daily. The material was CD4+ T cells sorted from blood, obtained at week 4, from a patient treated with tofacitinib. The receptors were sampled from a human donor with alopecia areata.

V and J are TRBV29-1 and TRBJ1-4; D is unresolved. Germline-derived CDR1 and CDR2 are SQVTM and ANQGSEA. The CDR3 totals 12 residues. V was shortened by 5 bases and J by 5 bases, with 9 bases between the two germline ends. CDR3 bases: TGCAGCGTTTCCGGGTTGAATGAAAAACTGTTTTTT. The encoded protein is CSVSGLNEKLFF.

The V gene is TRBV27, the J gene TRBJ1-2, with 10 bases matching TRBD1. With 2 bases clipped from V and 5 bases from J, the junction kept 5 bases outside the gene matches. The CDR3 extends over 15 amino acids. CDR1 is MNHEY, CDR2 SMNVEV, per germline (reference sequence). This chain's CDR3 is CASSLRQGAQYGYTF. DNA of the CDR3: TGTGCCAGCAGTTTACGACAGGGGGCCCAATATGGCTACACCTTC.

The CDR3 sequence is CASSLRGGDQPQHF. The CDR3 region has the DNA TGTGCCAGCAGTTTACGGGGAGGCGATCAGCCCCAGCATTTT. V is TRBV27 and J is TRBJ1-5; D is unresolved. Germline V gene lookup returns CDR1 MNHEY and CDR2 SMNVEV (reference sequence). This CDR3 comprises 14 residues. V lost 2 bases and J 5 bases, leaving 10 bases between the germline ends.

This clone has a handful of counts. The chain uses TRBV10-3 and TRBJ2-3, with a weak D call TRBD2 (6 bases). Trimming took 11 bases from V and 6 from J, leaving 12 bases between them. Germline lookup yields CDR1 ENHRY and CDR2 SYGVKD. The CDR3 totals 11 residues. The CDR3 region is CAGGSSDTQYF. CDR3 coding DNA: TGTGCCGGGGGGTCCTCGGATACGCAGTATTTT.

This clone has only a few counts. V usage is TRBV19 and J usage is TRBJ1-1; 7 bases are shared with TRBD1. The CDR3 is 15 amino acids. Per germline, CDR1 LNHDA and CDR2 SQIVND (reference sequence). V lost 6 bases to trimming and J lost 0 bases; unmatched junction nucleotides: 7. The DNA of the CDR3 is TGTGCCAGTAGGAGTGAGGGGGCCCTGAACACTGAAGCTTTCTTT. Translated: CASRSEGALNTEAFF.

Here the CDR3 DNA reads TGCGCCAGCAGCCAAGAGCGGGGGGGCCCGGATACGCAGTATTTT. This sequence encodes CASSQERGGPDTQYF. This chain connects TRBV4-3 to TRBJ2-3; 9 positions agree with TRBD2. Germline assignment: CDR1 LGHNA and CDR2 YSLEER. The trim removed 0 bases at V and 6 bases at J, leaving 4 bases unmatched. This CDR3 is 15 amino acids long.

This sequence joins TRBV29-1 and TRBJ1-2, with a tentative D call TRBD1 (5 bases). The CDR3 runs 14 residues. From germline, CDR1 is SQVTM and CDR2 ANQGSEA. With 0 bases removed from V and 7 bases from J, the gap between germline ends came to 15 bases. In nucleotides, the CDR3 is TGCAGCGTTGAAGACACAGTCTATACAGGTGGCTACACCTTC. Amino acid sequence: CSVEDTVYTGGYTF.

In DNA form, the CDR3 reads TGTGCCAGCAGCTTCAGCCCCGAGGGAGTGCAGTTCTTC. It translates to CASSFSPEGVQFF. The chain has TRBV5-4 and TRBJ2-1; D might be TRBD2 (5 bases). V was trimmed by 2 bases and J by 12 bases, leaving 15 bases between them. CDR1 is SGHNT, CDR2 YYREEE, per germline (reference sequence). The CDR3 has 13 residues.

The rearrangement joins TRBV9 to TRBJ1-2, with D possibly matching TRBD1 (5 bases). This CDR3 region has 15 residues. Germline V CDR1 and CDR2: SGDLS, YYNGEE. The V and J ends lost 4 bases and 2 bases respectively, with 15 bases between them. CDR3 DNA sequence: TGTGCCAGCAGCCCGAGTCTGGGGCAAAACTATGGCTACACCTTC. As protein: CASSPSLGQNYGYTF.

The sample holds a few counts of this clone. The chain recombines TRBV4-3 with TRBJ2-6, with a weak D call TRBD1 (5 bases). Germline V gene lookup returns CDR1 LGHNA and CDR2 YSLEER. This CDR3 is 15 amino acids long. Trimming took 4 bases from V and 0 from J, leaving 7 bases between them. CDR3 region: CASSRDSSGANVLTF. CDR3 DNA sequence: TGCGCCAGCAGCCGAGACAGCTCTGGGGCCAACGTCCTGACTTTC.

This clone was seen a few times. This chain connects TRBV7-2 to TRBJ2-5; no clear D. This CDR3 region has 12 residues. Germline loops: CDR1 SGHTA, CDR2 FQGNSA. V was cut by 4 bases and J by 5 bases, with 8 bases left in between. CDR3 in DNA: TGTGCCAGCAGCTCCGGTAGGGAGACCCAGTACTTC. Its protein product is CASSSGRETQYF. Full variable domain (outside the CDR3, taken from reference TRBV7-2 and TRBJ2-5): GAGVSQSPSNKVTEKGKDVELRCDPISGHTALYWYRQSLGQGLEFLIYFQGNSAPDKSGLPSDRFSAERTGGSVSTLTIQRTQQEDSAVYLCASSSGRETQYFGPGTRLLVL.

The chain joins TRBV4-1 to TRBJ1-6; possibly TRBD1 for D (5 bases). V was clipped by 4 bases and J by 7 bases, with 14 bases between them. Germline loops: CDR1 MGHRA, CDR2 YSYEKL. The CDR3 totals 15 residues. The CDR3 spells CASSPRGGGNSPLHF. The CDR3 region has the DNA TGCGCCAGCAGCCCAAGGGGAGGTGGAAATTCACCCCTCCACTTT.

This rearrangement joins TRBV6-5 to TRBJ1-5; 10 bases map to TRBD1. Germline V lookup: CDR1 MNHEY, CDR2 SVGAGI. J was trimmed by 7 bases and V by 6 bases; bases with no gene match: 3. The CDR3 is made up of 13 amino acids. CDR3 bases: TGTGCCAGCAGGAGGACAGGGGGACAGCCCCAGCATTTT. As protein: CASRRTGGQPQHF.

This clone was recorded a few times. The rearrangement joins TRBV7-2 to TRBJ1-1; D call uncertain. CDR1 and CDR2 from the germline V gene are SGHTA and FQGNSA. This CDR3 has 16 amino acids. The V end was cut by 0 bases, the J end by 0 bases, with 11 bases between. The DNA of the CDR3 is TGTGCCAGCAGCTTAGCGCCGGCAGCCATGAACACTGAAGCTTTCTTT. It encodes CASSLAPAAMNTEAFF.

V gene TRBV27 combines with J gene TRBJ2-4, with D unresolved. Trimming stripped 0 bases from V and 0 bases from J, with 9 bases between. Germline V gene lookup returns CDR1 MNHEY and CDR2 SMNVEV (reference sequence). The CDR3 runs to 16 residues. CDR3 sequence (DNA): TGTGCCAGCAGTTTATCCTTTTCCCTAGCCAAAAACATTCAGTACTTC. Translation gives CASSLSFSLAKNIQYF.

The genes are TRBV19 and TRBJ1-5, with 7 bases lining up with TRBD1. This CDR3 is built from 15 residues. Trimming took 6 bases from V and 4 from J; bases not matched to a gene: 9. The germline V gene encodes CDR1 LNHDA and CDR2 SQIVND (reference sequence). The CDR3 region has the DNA TGTGCCAGTAGCGGTGAGGGGGCTCGAAATCAGCCCCAGCATTTT. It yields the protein CASSGEGARNQPQHF.

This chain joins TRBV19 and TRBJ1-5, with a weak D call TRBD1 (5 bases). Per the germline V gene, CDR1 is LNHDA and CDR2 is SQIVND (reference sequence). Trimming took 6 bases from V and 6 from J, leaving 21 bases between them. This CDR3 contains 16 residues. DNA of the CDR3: TGTGCCAGTAGACCCACCGTACCACATCAGGGTCAGCCCCAGCATTTT. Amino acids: CASRPTVPHQGQPQHF.

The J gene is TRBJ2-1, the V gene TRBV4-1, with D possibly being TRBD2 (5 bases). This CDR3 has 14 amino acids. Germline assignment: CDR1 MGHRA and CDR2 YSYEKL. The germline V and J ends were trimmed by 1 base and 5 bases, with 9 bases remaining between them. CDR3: CASSQAGVNNEQFF. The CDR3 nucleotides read TGCGCCAGCAGCCAAGCCGGGGTTAACAATGAGCAGTTCTTC.

CDR3 region: CASARTGGTQHF. The CDR3 DNA sequence: TGTGCCAGCGCGAGGACAGGCGGGACCCAGCATTTT. The V and J genes are TRBV27 and TRBJ1-5; TRBD1 aligns across 7 bases. The CDR3 has 12 residues. Looked up from germline, CDR1 is MNHEY and CDR2 is SMNVEV (reference sequence). Trimming cost V 8 bases and J 11 bases; bases outside gene matches: 9.

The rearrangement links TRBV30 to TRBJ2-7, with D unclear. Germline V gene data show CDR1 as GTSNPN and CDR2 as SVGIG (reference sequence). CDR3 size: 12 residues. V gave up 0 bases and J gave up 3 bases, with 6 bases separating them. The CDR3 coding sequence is TGTGCCTGGAGTGTTTCCTACTACGAGCAGTACTTC. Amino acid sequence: CAWSVSYYEQYF.

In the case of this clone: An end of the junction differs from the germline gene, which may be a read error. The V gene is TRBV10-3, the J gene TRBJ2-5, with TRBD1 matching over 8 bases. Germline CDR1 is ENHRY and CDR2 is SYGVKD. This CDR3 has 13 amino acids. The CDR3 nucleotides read TGTGCCAGCAGTGCGGGGACAGGCGAGACCCAGTACTTC. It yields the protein CASSAGTGETQYF.